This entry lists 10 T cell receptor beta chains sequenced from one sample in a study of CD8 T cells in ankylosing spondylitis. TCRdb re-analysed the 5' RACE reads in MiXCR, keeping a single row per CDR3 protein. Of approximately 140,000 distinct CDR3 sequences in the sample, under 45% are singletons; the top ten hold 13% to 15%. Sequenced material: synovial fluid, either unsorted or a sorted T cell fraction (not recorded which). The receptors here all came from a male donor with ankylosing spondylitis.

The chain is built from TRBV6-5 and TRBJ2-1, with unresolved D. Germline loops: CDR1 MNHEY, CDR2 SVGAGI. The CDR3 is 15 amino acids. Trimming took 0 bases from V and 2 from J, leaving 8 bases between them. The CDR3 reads CASSYSELPYNEQFF. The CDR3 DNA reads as TGTGCCAGCAGTTACTCGGAGCTCCCCTACAATGAGCAGTTCTTC.

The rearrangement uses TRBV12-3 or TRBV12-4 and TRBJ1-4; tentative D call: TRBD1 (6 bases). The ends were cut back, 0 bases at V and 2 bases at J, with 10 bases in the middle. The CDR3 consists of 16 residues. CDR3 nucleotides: TGTGCCAGCAGTTTAGCGGACGGGGGCACTAATGAAAAACTGTTTTTT. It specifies CASSLADGGTNEKLFF.

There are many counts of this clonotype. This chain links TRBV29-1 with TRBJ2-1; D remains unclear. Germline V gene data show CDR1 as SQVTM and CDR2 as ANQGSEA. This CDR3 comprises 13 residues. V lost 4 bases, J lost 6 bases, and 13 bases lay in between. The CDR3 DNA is TGCAGCGTTGCGGTAGTAGCCTCCAATGAGCAGTTCTTC. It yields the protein CSVAVVASNEQFF.

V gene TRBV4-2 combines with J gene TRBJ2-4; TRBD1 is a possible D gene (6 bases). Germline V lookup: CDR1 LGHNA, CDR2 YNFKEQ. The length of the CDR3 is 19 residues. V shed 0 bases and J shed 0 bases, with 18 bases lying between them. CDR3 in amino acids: CASSQEPGQLRLAKNIQYF. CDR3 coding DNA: TGTGCCAGCAGCCAAGAACCAGGACAGCTCCGGCTAGCCAAAAACATTCAGTACTTC.

The DNA of the CDR3 is TGTGCCAGCAGCCTCTATTGGAACACTGAAGCTTTCTTT. This sequence encodes CASSLYWNTEAFF. The chain is built from TRBV3-1 and TRBJ1-1; D remains ambiguous. Per the germline V gene, CDR1 is LGHDT and CDR2 is YNNKEL (reference sequence). CDR3 size: 13 residues. Trimming stripped 4 bases from V and 1 base from J, with 7 bases between.

The CDR3 here is CASSERVNSPLHF. CDR3 in DNA: TGTGCCAGCAGTGAACGAGTCAATTCACCCCTCCACTTT. The chain is built from TRBV6-1 and TRBJ1-6; D not certain. CDR1 and CDR2 from the germline V gene are MNHNS and SASEGT. The germline V and J ends were trimmed by 2 bases and 7 bases, with 6 bases remaining between them. This CDR3 is built from 13 residues.

DNA for the CDR3: TGTGCCAGCAGCCAAGGGTACAATGAGCAGTTCTTC. It specifies CASSQGYNEQFF. This chain uses TRBV3-1 with TRBJ2-1; D remains unclear. The germline V and J ends were trimmed by 1 base and 4 bases, with 2 bases remaining between them. The length of the CDR3 is 12 residues. Germline assignment: CDR1 LGHDT and CDR2 YNNKEL (reference sequence).

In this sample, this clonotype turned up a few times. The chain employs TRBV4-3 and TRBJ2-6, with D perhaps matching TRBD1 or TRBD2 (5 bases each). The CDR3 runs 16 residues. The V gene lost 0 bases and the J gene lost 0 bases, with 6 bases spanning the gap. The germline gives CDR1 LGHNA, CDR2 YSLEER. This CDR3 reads CASSQDGTSGANVLTF. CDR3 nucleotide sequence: TGCGCCAGCAGCCAAGATGGGACCTCTGGGGCCAACGTCCTGACTTTC.

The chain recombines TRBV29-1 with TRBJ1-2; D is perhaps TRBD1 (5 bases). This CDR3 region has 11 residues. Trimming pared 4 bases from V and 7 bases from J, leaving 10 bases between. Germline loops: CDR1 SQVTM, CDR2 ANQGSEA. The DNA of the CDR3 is TGCAGCGTTGGGACAACCCTTGGCTACACCTTC. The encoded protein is CSVGTTLGYTF.

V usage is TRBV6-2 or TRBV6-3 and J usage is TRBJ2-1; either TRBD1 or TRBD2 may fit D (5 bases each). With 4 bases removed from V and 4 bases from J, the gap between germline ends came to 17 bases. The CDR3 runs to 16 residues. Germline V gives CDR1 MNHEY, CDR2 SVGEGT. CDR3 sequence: CASSSPGDGGYNEQFF. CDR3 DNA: TGTGCCAGCAGTTCCCCCGGCGATGGGGGTTACAATGAGCAGTTCTTC.